The 2 T cell receptor beta chains listed next were all sequenced from one sample in a study of shared clonotypes between healthy human individuals. Assay used: immunoSEQ multiplex PCR; TCRdb lists only in-frame clones, some missing. The sample shows 2,500,000 or so clones, 90% to 95% of them seen only once. Sequenced input: naive CD4+ T cells sorted from blood. As for subset: CD45RA+ positively selected. All receptors come from a young man in good health.

V is TRBV2 and J is TRBJ1-6; D gene uncertain. Trimming left V 2 bases short and J 10 bases short, with 9 bases between. The CDR3 has 13 residues. The germline CDR1 and CDR2 sequences are SNHLY and FYNNEI. The chain's CDR3 is CASSESTISPLHF. For the CDR3, the DNA is TGTGCCAGCAGTGAATCGACAATCTCACCCCTCCACTTT.

V usage is TRBV2 and J usage is TRBJ1-1; perhaps TRBD1 as D (6 bases). This CDR3 is built from 14 residues. V lost 5 bases to trimming and J lost 2 bases, with 12 bases between them. Germline assignment: CDR1 SNHLY and CDR2 FYNNEI. The CDR3 region has the DNA TGTGCCAGCAGTACCCAGGGGAGAAACACTGAAGCTTTCTTT. Amino acid sequence: CASSTQGRNTEAFF.